This T cell receptor beta chain was found in a study of blood T cell repertoires in COVID-19. As for the study in general: The study drew acute and convalescent COVID-19 samples from the United States, Italy and Spain. T cells, B-cell-depleted T cells, or PBMCs supplied cDNA or gDNA.

Study processing details: It was from reference gene primer amplification that nucleated cell counts were estimated. Generated by immunoSEQ multiplex PCR, the TCRdb table keeps only in-frame clones and is missing some. V and J calls and clone size are as listed in that table; D and trimming were resolved from the DNA. The profile shows 150,000 to 160,000 clones, approximately 86% of them singletons. Looked up from germline, CDR1 is MDHEN and CDR2 is SYDVKM. The CDR3 length is 14 residues. The germline V and J ends were trimmed by 7 bases and 4 bases, with 14 bases remaining between them. This clone was seen once.

The source is a woman aged 70-85 years with acute or convalescent COVID-19. The V gene is TRBV28, the J gene TRBJ1-5; D might be TRBD1 (5 bases). Sequencing used peripheral blood. CDR3 in DNA: TGTGCCAGCACCCTGGTCAGGGTTAATCAGCCCCAGCATTTT. This encodes CASTLVRVNQPQHF.